This is a list of T cell receptor beta chains from one sample in a study of beta chain features in type 1 diabetes. Assay used: immunoSEQ multiplex PCR; TCRdb lists only in-frame clones, some missing. This table holds some 350,000 clones, around 9.6% found once. What was sequenced was central memory CD4+ T cells from blood. These TCRs come from a man between 25 and 39 years old with type 1 diabetes. The CDR3 runs from the conserved cysteine through the conserved F or W. The D gene is left open where the match is weak. Some rows mark clone size as missing; the rest say once, few, many or name a class of expanded clone.

TGTGCCTGGACCGGGACAGGGTTTAACGGGGAGCTGTTTTTT | CAWTGTGFNGELFF | . | TRBJ2-2 | TRBD1 | 14 | TRBV30
TGTGCCAGCAGTCCCCAGGGTAGGGGGAACACTGAAGCTTTCTTT | CASSPQGRGNTEAFF | few | TRBJ1-1 | . | 15 | TRBV28
TGTGCCAGCACCCCCAGGGGGCGCGACACCGGGGAGCTGTTTTTT | CASTPRGRDTGELFF | few | TRBJ2-2 | TRBD1 | 15 | TRBV7-9
TGTGCCAGCACCCTGGACGGTTCCTACGAGCAGTACTTC | CASTLDGSYEQYF | few | TRBJ2-7 | . | 13 | TRBV28
TGCGCCAGCAGCTGGGCCTTCTCCGGGGAGCTGTTTTTT | CASSWAFSGELFF | . | TRBJ2-2 | . | 13 | TRBV5-1
TGTGCCAGCAGTTTACAGGACAGGGTCATCGAGTTCTTC | CASSLQDRVIEFF | few | TRBJ2-1 | TRBD1 | 13 | TRBV28
TGTGCCAGCAGTTACAGGAGGGTAACTGAAGCTTTCTTT | CASSYRRVTEAFF | . | TRBJ1-1 | . | 13 | TRBV6-6
TGTGCCAGCACCTCCCAGGTCACAGATACGCAGTATTTT | CASTSQVTDTQYF | . | TRBJ2-3 | . | 13 | TRBV28
TGTGCCAGCAGTTTATCGGACACCCGAGATACGCAGTATTTT | CASSLSDTRDTQYF | many | TRBJ2-3 | . | 14 | TRBV27
TGCGCCAGCAGCTTGGATGGGACAGGCTACTACGAGCAGTACTTC | CASSLDGTGYYEQYF | many | TRBJ2-7 | TRBD1 | 15 | TRBV5-1
TGTGCCAGTACGCGCGGGAGCTCCTACGAGCAGTACTTC | CASTRGSSYEQYF | few | TRBJ2-7 | TRBD2 | 13 | TRBV6-1
TGTGCCAGCAGCGCGAACAGGGGGCGGGAGACCCAGTACTTC | CASSANRGRETQYF | few | TRBJ2-5 | TRBD1 | 14 | TRBV9
TGTGCCAGCAGTACGACAGGGGGCTCCTACGAGCAGTACTTC | CASSTTGGSYEQYF | few | TRBJ2-7 | TRBD1 | 14 | TRBV28
TGTGCCAGCAGGCCCCGACTAGCGGGAGGCCCCGAGCAGTTCTTC | CASRPRLAGGPEQFF | few | TRBJ2-1 | TRBD2 | 15 | TRBV27
TGTGCCAGCAGTGCCGGGACATCGCAAGAGACCCAGTACTTC | CASSAGTSQETQYF | few | TRBJ2-5 | . | 14 | TRBV5-4
TGTGCCAGCAGGCGGGACTCCCACGAGCAGTACTTC | CASRRDSHEQYF | . | TRBJ2-7 | . | 12 | TRBV27
TGTGCCAGCAGCAAAACAGGGGGCGACGAGCAGTACTTC | CASSKTGGDEQYF | . | TRBJ2-7 | TRBD1 | 13 | TRBV11-2
TGTGCCAGCAGAATAGCGGGAGACAATGAGCAGTTCTTC | CASRIAGDNEQFF | . | TRBJ2-1 | TRBD2 | 13 | TRBV28
TGTGCCAGCAGCTTCCTACAGGGGACCACTGGTAGGGAGACCCAGTACTTC | CASSFLQGTTGRETQYF | few | TRBJ2-5 | TRBD1 | 17 | TRBV5-4
TGTGCCACCAGCAGACCATCCATTTCTGAGACCGAGCAGTACTTC | CATSRPSISETEQYF | . | TRBJ2-7 | . | 15 | TRBV15
TGTGCCAGCAGTGGACGCTATGGCTACACCTTC | CASSGRYGYTF | . | TRBJ1-2 | . | 11 | TRBV6-1
TGTGCCAGCAGCCCTACTAGGGTCTCCTACAATGAGCAGTTCTTC | CASSPTRVSYNEQFF | few | TRBJ2-1 | . | 15 | TRBV5-4